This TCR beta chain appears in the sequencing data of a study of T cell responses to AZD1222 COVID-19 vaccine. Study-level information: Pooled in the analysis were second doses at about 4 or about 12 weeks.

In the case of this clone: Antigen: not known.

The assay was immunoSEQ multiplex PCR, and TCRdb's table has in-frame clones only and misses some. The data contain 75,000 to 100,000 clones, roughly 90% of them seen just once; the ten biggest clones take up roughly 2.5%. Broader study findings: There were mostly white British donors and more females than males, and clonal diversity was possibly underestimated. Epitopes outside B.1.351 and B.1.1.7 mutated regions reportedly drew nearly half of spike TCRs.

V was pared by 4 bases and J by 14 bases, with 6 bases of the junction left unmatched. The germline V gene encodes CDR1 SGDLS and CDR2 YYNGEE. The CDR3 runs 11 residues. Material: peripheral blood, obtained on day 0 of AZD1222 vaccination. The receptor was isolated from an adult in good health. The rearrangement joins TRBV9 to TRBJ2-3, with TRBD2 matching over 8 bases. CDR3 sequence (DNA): TGTGCCAGCAGCACGAGCGGGAGCTGGTATTTT. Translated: CASSTSGSWYF.